Reported below is one T cell receptor beta chain. Arm-PCR of CDR3 regions and iRepertoire HTBI primers were used to build TCR beta libraries. Authors' methods: The samples included around 62 TRBV and about 13 TRBJ segments. TCRdb reprocessed the multiplex PCR reads via MiXCR and lists one record per CDR3 protein. These V and J calls originate from TCRdb's pipeline instead of the authors' own analysis. The sample comprises about 540,000 distinct CDR3 sequences, roughly 14% of which are singletons, and 10% rests with the top ten. This sample is drawn from a study of regulatory T cells in long-lasting Graves disease. Time point in this sample: newly diagnosed GD, antithyroid drugs for less than 3 months. Following extraction of RNA from PBMCs, that RNA was used to make the TCR library. The same data also went into a second study, on T cells in Graves' hyperthyroidism and ophthalmopathy. That report notes: Newly diagnosed patients aged 18 to 65 had hyperthyroidism of under 2 months' duration. A set of HTBI primers served as the primers for a first-round RT-PCR of the TCR CDR3.

The specimen was peripheral blood mononuclear cells (PBMCs), collected at new diagnosis, from a patient treated with antithyroid drugs. The TCR sequence derives from a man aged 25 to 45 with Graves disease.

CDR3: CASSLTWGGRAVGPNEQFF. The CDR3 nucleotides read TGTGCCAGCAGCTTGACTTGGGGCGGGAGGGCCGTCGGTCCCAATGAGCAGTTCTTC. V is TRBV7-9 and J is TRBJ2-1; 9 nucleotides match TRBD2. The germline V gene encodes CDR1 SEHNR and CDR2 FQNEAQ (reference sequence). The junction had 18 bases not matched to a gene; V was cut back by 3 bases and J by 6 bases. This CDR3 is 19 amino acids long.